These T cell receptor beta chains were read from a single sample in a study of technical replicates of blood from a handful of donors. Clones were sequenced by immunoSEQ multiplex PCR, and TCRdb holds only the in-frame ones, with some missing. The data contain 80,000 or so clones, approximately 94% of them seen just once; the ten biggest clones take up over 0.35%. The sequenced sample was T cells isolated from PBMCs. Receptors were obtained from a human donor in good health. The CDR3 runs from the conserved cysteine through the conserved F or W. D genes are given only for firm matches. Clone size appears in some rows only: once, few, many, or a class for an expanded clone.

clone_size d_call j_call v_call cdr3_aa cdr3_nt
- - TRBJ2-3 TRBV15 CATSRDLSGSTDTQYF TGTGCCACCAGCAGAGATCTGAGCGGTAGCACAGATACGCAGTATTTT
- - TRBJ2-7 TRBV14 CASSPWGVAYEQYF TGTGCCAGCAGCCCCTGGGGGGTCGCCTACGAGCAGTACTTC
few - TRBJ1-1 TRBV11-2 CASTPFTEAFF TGTGCCAGCACCCCGTTCACTGAAGCTTTCTTT
once - TRBJ1-2 TRBV19 CASSIQGNYGYTF TGTGCCAGTAGTATACAGGGAAACTATGGCTACACCTTC
- TRBD1 TRBJ1-1 TRBV7-9 CASSSGGFSEAFF TGTGCCAGCAGCTCAGGGGGTTTTAGCGAAGCTTTCTTT
- - TRBJ1-1 TRBV28 CASSPSGQGGRTEAFF TGTGCCAGCAGTCCCTCGGGACAAGGAGGACGGACTGAAGCTTTCTTT
- - TRBJ1-1 TRBV7-8 CASSLQVFDTEAFF TGTGCCAGCAGCTTACAGGTTTTTGACACTGAAGCTTTCTTT
- TRBD1 TRBJ2-7 TRBV27 CASSEGTGSYEQYF TGTGCCAGCAGTGAGGGGACAGGTTCCTACGAGCAGTACTTC
- TRBD2 TRBJ2-2 TRBV6-5 CASSLAGGPTGELFF TGTGCCAGCAGTCTAGCGGGAGGGCCCACCGGGGAGCTGTTTTTT
- - TRBJ1-5 TRBV6-5 CASSYLGERGETQHF TGTGCCAGCAGTTACTTAGGGGAGCGCGGGGAAACCCAGCATTTT
- TRBD2 TRBJ2-7 TRBV5-4 CASSRTSGNPPEQYF TGTGCCAGCAGCAGGACTAGCGGGAACCCCCCCGAGCAGTACTTC
- - TRBJ2-3 TRBV4-1 CASSQGTTSTDTQYF TGCGCCAGCAGCCAAGGGACTACTAGCACAGATACGCAGTATTTT
- - TRBJ2-7 TRBV6-5 CASSYFTLQLPYEQYF TGTGCCAGCAGTTACTTTACCTTACAGCTTCCGTACGAGCAGTACTTC
- TRBD1 TRBJ2-1 TRBV30 CAWEGQLKYNEQFF TGTGCCTGGGAGGGACAGTTAAAATACAATGAGCAGTTCTTC
once - TRBJ2-3 TRBV7-9 CASSLEVGVTDTQYF TGTGCCAGCAGCTTAGAAGTCGGAGTTACAGATACGCAGTATTTT
- TRBD1 TRBJ1-1 TRBV28 CASSLQSGGSTEAFF TGTGCCAGCAGTCTCCAATCAGGGGGGAGCACTGAAGCTTTCTTT
- - TRBJ2-3 TRBV11-2 CASSLVVVAVRGADTQYF TGTGCCAGCAGCTTAGTGGTTGTAGCGGTAAGAGGGGCGGATACGCAGTATTTT
- TRBD1 TRBJ2-7 TRBV6-1 CASGTGLYEQYF TGTGCCAGCGGGACAGGGCTATACGAGCAGTACTTC
- - TRBJ2-3 TRBV5-4 CASSLTGTDTQYF TGTGCCAGCAGCTTGACAGGCACAGATACGCAGTATTTT
- - TRBJ1-1 TRBV19 CASSIYNTEAFF TGTGCCAGTAGTATCTACAACACTGAAGCTTTCTTT
- - TRBJ2-1 TRBV13 CASSLGVGGYNEQFF TGTGCCAGCAGCTTAGGGGTAGGGGGATACAATGAGCAGTTCTTC
once - TRBJ1-3 TRBV29-1 CSVVVVGNTIYF TGCAGCGTTGTAGTTGTTGGAAACACCATATATTTT
- - TRBJ1-1 TRBV9 CASSVVVRGFTEAFF TGTGCCAGCAGCGTAGTTGTACGGGGGTTTACTGAAGCTTTCTTT
- - TRBJ2-6 TRBV29-1 CSVHFSGANVLTF TGCAGCGTCCATTTCTCTGGGGCCAACGTCCTGACTTTC
- TRBD1 TRBJ1-4 TRBV9 CASSVGQGWEKLFF TGTGCCAGCAGCGTGGGACAGGGATGGGAAAAACTGTTTTTT
- - TRBJ1-3 TRBV4-2 CASSQGSGSGNTIYF TGTGCCAGCAGCCAAGGTTCCGGCTCTGGAAACACCATATATTTT
- TRBD2 TRBJ2-7 TRBV2 CASSDSGRAIWQYF TGTGCCAGCAGTGATAGCGGGAGAGCAATATGGCAGTACTTC
- TRBD1 TRBJ2-3 TRBV6-5 CASTLDRSTDTQYF TGTGCCAGCACATTGGACAGGAGCACAGATACGCAGTATTTT
- - TRBJ2-1 TRBV30 CAGDPNNEQFF TGTGCCGGAGACCCCAACAATGAGCAGTTCTTC
- TRBD1 TRBJ1-1 TRBV30 CAWTYRTGRNTEAFF TGTGCCTGGACCTACCGGACAGGGAGGAACACTGAAGCTTTCTTT
- TRBD1 TRBJ1-1 TRBV6-1 CASRTGVTEAFF TGTGCCAGCAGGACAGGGGTGACTGAAGCTTTCTTT
- TRBD2 TRBJ2-1 TRBV6-6 CASSYPSGREENEQFF TGTGCCAGCAGTTACCCTAGCGGGAGGGAAGAGAATGAGCAGTTCTTC
- TRBD2 TRBJ2-5 TRBV13 CASSFERESGGETQYF TGTGCCAGCAGCTTCGAGCGGGAGTCGGGAGGAGAGACCCAGTACTTC
- TRBD1 TRBJ1-1 TRBV28 CASSLIDRVRTEAFF TGTGCCAGCAGTTTAATCGACAGGGTGCGCACTGAAGCTTTCTTT
once - TRBJ1-5 TRBV4-1 CASSQDRDQPQHF TGCGCCAGCAGCCAAGATCGGGATCAGCCCCAGCATTTT
- TRBD2 TRBJ2-7 TRBV30 CACEILGLAGWEDEQYF TGTGCCTGCGAGATTTTGGGACTAGCGGGGTGGGAGGACGAGCAGTACTTC
- - TRBJ2-7 TRBV20-1 CSASWSREQYF TGCAGTGCTAGTTGGTCGCGCGAGCAGTACTTC
- - TRBJ2-5 TRBV10-3 CAISDSPKKETQYF TGTGCCATCAGTGACAGTCCGAAAAAAGAGACCCAGTACTTC
- TRBD1 TRBJ2-5 TRBV10-3 CAIRTGGLETQYF TGTGCCATTAGGACAGGGGGACTAGAGACCCAGTACTTC
- - TRBJ1-2 TRBV19 CASSIDEQGISMYGYTF TGTGCCAGTAGTATAGATGAGCAGGGGATATCAATGTATGGCTACACCTTC
- - TRBJ2-3 TRBV7-2 CASRKGSGTSTDTQYF TGTGCCAGCAGAAAGGGGAGTGGGACTAGCACAGATACGCAGTATTTT
- - TRBJ2-3 TRBV4-1 CASSPEVRWSLTDTQYF TGCGCCAGCAGCCCGGAGGTTCGGTGGTCACTGACAGATACGCAGTATTTT
- TRBD1 TRBJ1-3 TRBV15 CATSSGTEGNTIYF TGTGCCACCAGCAGCGGGACAGAAGGAAACACCATATATTTT
- TRBD2 TRBJ2-3 TRBV18 CASSPLAGGTDTQYF TGTGCCAGCTCACCCCTAGCGGGGGGCACAGATACGCAGTATTTT
once TRBD1 TRBJ2-6 TRBV11-3 CASSSRTGRSGANVLTF TGTGCCAGCAGCTCCAGGACAGGGCGCTCTGGGGCCAACGTCCTGACTTTC
- TRBD2 TRBJ2-2 TRBV28 CASSLPSGRYSGELFF TGTGCCAGCAGTCTTCCTAGCGGGAGGTATAGCGGGGAGCTGTTTTTT
- TRBD2 TRBJ2-1 TRBV30 CAWDSGRRSRTVEFF TGTGCCTGGGATAGCGGGAGAAGGTCCCGAACAGTAGAGTTCTTC
few TRBD1 TRBJ1-2 TRBV10-3 CAISDSDRGYGYTF TGTGCCATCAGTGATTCTGACAGGGGCTATGGCTACACCTTC
- TRBD1 TRBJ2-5 TRBV19 CASSNRQGQETQYF TGTGCCAGTAGTAACCGACAGGGGCAAGAGACCCAGTACTTC
once - TRBJ2-7 TRBV27 CASSSTPAAGEYREQYF TGTGCCAGCAGTTCTACACCGGCGGCAGGGGAGTATAGGGAGCAGTACTTC